Shown below are 5 T cell receptor beta chains from a single sample sequenced in a study of beta chain features in type 1 diabetes. General study results and limits: A moderate, significant TCRB CDR3 shortening appeared in type 1 diabetes across four CD4+ subsets.

Their antigen targets remain unknown. Investigators reverse transcribed all isolated RNA, so they sequenced expressed TCRB transcripts. The table came from immunoSEQ multiplex PCR; TCRdb's copy has only in-frame clones and leaves some out. This sample has about 150,000 clones, with around a tenth found just once. Sequencing was performed on central memory CD4+ T cells from blood. Receptor source: a young man with type 1 diabetes.

The chain couples TRBV9 to TRBJ1-3; 7 positions match TRBD1. Germline loops: CDR1 SGDLS, CDR2 YYNGEE. The length of the CDR3 is 15 residues. Germline trimming cut 4 bases from V and 0 bases from J; bases unmatched to any gene: 4. CDR3 amino acids: CASSLGDSSGNTIYF. CDR3 sequence (DNA): TGTGCCAGCAGCCTAGGGGACAGCTCTGGAAACACCATATATTTT. The full variable domain, its missing parts supplied by reference TRBV9 and TRBJ1-3, is DSGVTQTPKHLITATGQRVTLRCSPRSGDLSVYWYQQSLDQGLQFLIQYYNGEERAKGNILERFSAQQFPDLHSELNLSSLELGDSALYFCASSLGDSSGNTIYFGEGSWLTVV.

This clone was counted a few times. The V call is TRBV7-2, the J call TRBJ2-1; D might be TRBD2 (6 bases). The CDR3 length is 17 residues. Between the trimmed V and J ends, which lost 0 bases and 7 bases, there was a span of 19 bases. CDR1 is SGHTA and CDR2 is FQGNSA in the germline V gene. The chain's CDR3 is CASSLARAGLGGNEQFF. In nucleotides, the CDR3 is TGTGCCAGCAGCTTAGCGCGTGCGGGACTCGGTGGGAATGAGCAGTTCTTC. The entire variable domain, with the rest obtained from reference TRBV7-2 and TRBJ2-1, is as follows: GAGVSQSPSNKVTEKGKDVELRCDPISGHTALYWYRQSLGQGLEFLIYFQGNSAPDKSGLPSDRFSAERTGGSVSTLTIQRTQQEDSAVYLCASSLARAGLGGNEQFFGPGTRLTVL.

Concerning this clone: Distinct nucleotide sequences in the sample also encode this CDR3. The gene calls are TRBV9 and TRBJ2-1; 9 nucleotides match TRBD2. Germline V gene data show CDR1 as SGDLS and CDR2 as YYNGEE. Unmatched junction bases numbered 6, after V lost 4 bases and J lost 7 bases. The CDR3 contains 14 residues. CDR3 DNA sequence: TGTGCCAGCAGCCCGCGACTAGCGGAGAATGAGCAGTTCTTC. It translates to CASSPRLAENEQFF.

This clone was seen only a few times. This sequence joins TRBV7-2 and TRBJ2-7, with D perhaps matching TRBD2 (5 bases). Trimming left V 5 bases short and J 3 bases short, with 17 bases between. The CDR3 has 15 amino acids. The V gene's germline CDR1 is SGHTA and CDR2 FQGNSA. In nucleotides, the CDR3 is TGTGCCAGCAGCCAAGGGAGCCCAGCGGTCTACGAGCAGTACTTC. As protein: CASSQGSPAVYEQYF.

This clone appeared a few times. J is TRBJ2-1 and V is TRBV28; 14 bases agree with TRBD2. The CDR3 length is 14 residues. Germline CDR1 MDHEN, CDR2 SYDVKM. V gave up 4 bases and J gave up 13 bases; unmatched junction bases: 6. The CDR3 is CASSSPGLAGDQFF. The CDR3 coding sequence is TGTGCCAGCAGTTCGCCGGGACTAGCGGGAGATCAGTTCTTC.